This T cell receptor (beta chain) was captured by sequencing in a study of cytomegalovirus exposure and HLA in healthy donors. The donors were healthy bone marrow donors. The PCR contained 60 Vbeta and 13 Jbeta primers. Clones were sequenced by immunoSEQ multiplex PCR, and TCRdb holds only the in-frame ones, with some missing. The sample consists of about 110,000 clones, 81% of them appearing once. Per germline, CDR1 SGHRS and CDR2 YFSETQ. The CDR3 is 15 residues long. V shed 0 bases and J shed 6 bases, with 16 bases lying between them. The chain combines TRBV5-1 with TRBJ2-7; no clear D. Sequencing input: PBMCs. This sequence was found in a woman aged 30 to 39 in good health and CMV-seronegative. The CDR3: CASSLGSSASSEQYF. CDR3 nucleotides: TGCGCCAGCAGCTTGGGTTCTAGTGCCTCAAGCGAGCAGTACTTC.